These T cell receptor beta chains were read from a single sample in a study of shared clonotypes between healthy human individuals. Measured with immunoSEQ multiplex PCR; TCRdb has only the in-frame clones, and not every one. The sample lists about 2,200,000 clones, around 93% occurring once. Specimen: naive CD8+ T cells from PBMCs. The receptors come from a man in his late teens or twenties in good health. Some clones in this sample may be carry-over from other donors' samples. CDR3s include the opening cysteine and the closing phenylalanine or tryptophan. D genes are given only for firm matches. Clone size is stated in some rows and not others, as once, few, many or a class when expanded.

v_call	j_call	d_call	clone_size	cdr3_nt	cdr3_aa
TRBV6-6	TRBJ1-1	NA	once	TGTGCCAGCAGTTACTCAGGGTTATTGAACACTGAAGCTTTCTTT	CASSYSGLLNTEAFF
TRBV28	TRBJ2-1	TRBD2	NA	TGTGCCACCGCTAGCGGGCAGTACAATGAGCAGTTCTTC	CATASGQYNEQFF
TRBV5-1	TRBJ2-2	NA	NA	TGCGCCAGCAGCTTTCAGGGTTTGTCCGGGGAGCTGTTTTTT	CASSFQGLSGELFF
TRBV7-9	TRBJ2-7	NA	few	TGTGCCAGCAGCTTGCCCGCCTACGAGCAGTACTTC	CASSLPAYEQYF
TRBV25-1	TRBJ2-5	TRBD1	NA	TGTGCCAGCAGTGACCGGGACAGACAAGAGACCCAGTACTTC	CASSDRDRQETQYF
TRBV29-1	TRBJ1-1	TRBD1	NA	TGCAGCGTGGGGCCCGGGACAGGGGGCGGTGAAGCTTTCTTT	CSVGPGTGGGEAFF
TRBV7-2	TRBJ2-1	TRBD1	NA	TGTGCCAGCAGCTTGGACAGGGGGAAGTTCTTC	CASSLDRGKFF
TRBV19	TRBJ2-1	NA	once	TGTGCCAGTAGTATTTCAAGGGAAAGCTACTATGAGCAGTTCTTC	CASSISRESYYEQFF
TRBV28	TRBJ2-7	TRBD2	NA	TGTGCCAGCATTCATCAAGTACCGGGACTAGCGGGAGGGCTTTTCCCCTACGAGCAGTACTTC	CASIHQVPGLAGGLFPYEQYF
TRBV4-1	TRBJ2-7	NA	NA	TGCGCCAGCAGCCAAGAACCGGGACCCTCGGGAGAGGACTACGAGCAGTACTTC	CASSQEPGPSGEDYEQYF
TRBV2	TRBJ2-5	NA	NA	TGTGCCAGCAGTGGAGTGTACCAAGAGACCCAGTACTTC	CASSGVYQETQYF
TRBV2	TRBJ1-1	NA	NA	TGTGCCAGCAGTGGGGGGAGGGTTGATCGGGGCACTGAAGCTTTCTTT	CASSGGRVDRGTEAFF
TRBV7-9	TRBJ2-5	NA	NA	TGTGCCAGCAGCACAGGAACCCAAGAGACCCAGTACTTC	CASSTGTQETQYF
TRBV7-9	TRBJ2-3	NA	NA	TGTGCCAGCAGCTTATTTTCGGGAGGGGGCTTGGTCACAGATACGCAGTATTTT	CASSLFSGGGLVTDTQYF
TRBV7-2	TRBJ2-1	TRBD2	NA	TGTCCCGGCCCGGGAGGAGCAGACAATGAGCAGTTCTTC	CPGPGGADNEQFF
TRBV4-3	TRBJ1-1	TRBD1	NA	TGCGCCAGCAGCCACACAGGGGTAGGAACTGAAGCTTTCTTT	CASSHTGVGTEAFF
TRBV4-1	TRBJ2-1	NA	NA	TGCGCCAGCAGCCAAGATGGCAGTTTCTCCTACAATGAGCAGTTCTTC	CASSQDGSFSYNEQFF
TRBV28	TRBJ1-5	NA	NA	TGTGCCAGCAGCCGTATTCGTGACGGGAGCGGCAGGATAGGGAATCAGCCCCAGCATTTT	CASSRIRDGSGRIGNQPQHF
TRBV27	TRBJ2-7	TRBD1	NA	TGTGCCAGCAGGTACAGGGGACAGGGGAGCTACGAGCAGTACTTC	CASRYRGQGSYEQYF
TRBV11-3	TRBJ2-5	TRBD1	NA	TGTGCCAGCAGCCAAAGACCGGGACAGGGTGAGACCCAGTACTTC	CASSQRPGQGETQYF
TRBV4-1	TRBJ2-1	NA	NA	TGCGCCAGCAGCCAAGATCTTCGGACTACCGTTAATGAGCAGTTCTTC	CASSQDLRTTVNEQFF
TRBV4-1	TRBJ2-7	NA	NA	TGCGCCAGCAGCCAAAATCAAGGGCACGAGCAGTACTTC	CASSQNQGHEQYF
TRBV27	TRBJ1-2	NA	NA	TGTGCCAGCAGCCATCAGGGACTCCCGGGGGGCTACACCTTC	CASSHQGLPGGYTF
TRBV10-2	TRBJ2-7	TRBD1	once	TGCGCCAGCAGTGACAGGACAGGGCTCTACGAGCAGTACTTC	CASSDRTGLYEQYF
TRBV7-6	TRBJ1-1	NA	NA	TGTGCCAGCAGCTTAGTCTTAGGGTCGGACACTGAAGCTTTCTTT	CASSLVLGSDTEAFF
TRBV28	TRBJ2-7	NA	NA	TGTGCCAGCAGTTTACAGGGGGGGGACTACGAGCAGTACTTC	CASSLQGGDYEQYF
TRBV19	TRBJ1-4	TRBD1	NA	TGTGCCAGTAGCCTGGACAGGACCAGACTGTTTTTT	CASSLDRTRLFF